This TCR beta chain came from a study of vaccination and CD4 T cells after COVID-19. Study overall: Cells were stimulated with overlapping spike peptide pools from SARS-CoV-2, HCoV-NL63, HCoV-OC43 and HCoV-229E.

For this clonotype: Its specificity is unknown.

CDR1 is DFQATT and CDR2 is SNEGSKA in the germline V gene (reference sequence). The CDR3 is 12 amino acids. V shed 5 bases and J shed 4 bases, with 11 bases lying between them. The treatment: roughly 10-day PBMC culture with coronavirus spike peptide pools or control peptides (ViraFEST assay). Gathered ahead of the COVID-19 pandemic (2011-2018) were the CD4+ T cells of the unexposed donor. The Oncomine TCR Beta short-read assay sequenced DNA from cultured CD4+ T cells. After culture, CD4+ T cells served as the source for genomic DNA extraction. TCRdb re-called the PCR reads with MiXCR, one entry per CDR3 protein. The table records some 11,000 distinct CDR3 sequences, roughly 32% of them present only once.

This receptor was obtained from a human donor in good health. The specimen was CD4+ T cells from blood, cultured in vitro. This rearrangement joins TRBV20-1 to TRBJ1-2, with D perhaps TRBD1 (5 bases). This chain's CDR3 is CSAPDSTYGYTF. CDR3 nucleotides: TGCAGTGCTCCAGACAGCACCTATGGCTACACCTTC.